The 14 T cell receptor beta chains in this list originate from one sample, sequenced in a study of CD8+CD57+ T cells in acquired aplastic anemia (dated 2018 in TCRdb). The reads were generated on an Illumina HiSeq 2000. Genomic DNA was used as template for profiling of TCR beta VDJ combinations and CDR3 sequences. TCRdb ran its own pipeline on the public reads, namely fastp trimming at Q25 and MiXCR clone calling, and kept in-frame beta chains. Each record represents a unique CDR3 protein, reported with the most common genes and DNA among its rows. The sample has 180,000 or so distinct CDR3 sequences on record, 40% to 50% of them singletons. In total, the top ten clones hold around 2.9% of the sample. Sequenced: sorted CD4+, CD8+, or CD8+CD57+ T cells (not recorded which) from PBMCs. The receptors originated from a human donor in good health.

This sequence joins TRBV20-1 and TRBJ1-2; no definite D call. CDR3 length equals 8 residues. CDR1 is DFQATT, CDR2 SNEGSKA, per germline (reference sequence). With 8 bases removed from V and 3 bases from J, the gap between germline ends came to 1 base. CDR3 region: CSHYGYTF. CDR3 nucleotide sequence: TGCAGTCACTATGGCTACACCTTC.

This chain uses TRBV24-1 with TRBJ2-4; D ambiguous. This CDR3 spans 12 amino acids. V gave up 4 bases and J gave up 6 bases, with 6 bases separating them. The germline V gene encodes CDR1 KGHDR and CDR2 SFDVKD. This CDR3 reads CATSDQRNIQYF. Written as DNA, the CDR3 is TGTGCCACCAGTGACCAGAGAAACATTCAGTACTTC.

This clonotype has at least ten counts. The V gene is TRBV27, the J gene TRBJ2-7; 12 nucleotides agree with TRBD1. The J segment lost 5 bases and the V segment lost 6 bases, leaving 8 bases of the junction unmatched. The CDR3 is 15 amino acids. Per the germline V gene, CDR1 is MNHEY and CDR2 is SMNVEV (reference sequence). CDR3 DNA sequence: TGTGCCAGCAGCCCGACCGGGACAGGGGGCCACGAGCAGTACTTC. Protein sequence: CASSPTGTGGHEQYF.

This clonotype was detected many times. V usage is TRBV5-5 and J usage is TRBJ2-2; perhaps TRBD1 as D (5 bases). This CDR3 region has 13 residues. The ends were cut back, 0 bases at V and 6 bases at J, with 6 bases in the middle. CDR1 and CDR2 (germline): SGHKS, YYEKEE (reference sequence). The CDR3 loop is CASSLEGSGELFF. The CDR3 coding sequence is TGTGCCAGCAGCTTGGAGGGGTCCGGGGAGCTGTTTTTT.

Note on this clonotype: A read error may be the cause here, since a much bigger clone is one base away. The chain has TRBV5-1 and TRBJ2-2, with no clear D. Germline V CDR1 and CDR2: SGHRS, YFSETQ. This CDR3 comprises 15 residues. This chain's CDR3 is CACSFQSANTGELFF. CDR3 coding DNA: TGCGCCTGCAGCTTCCAGAGCGCGAACACCGGGGAGCTGTTTTTT. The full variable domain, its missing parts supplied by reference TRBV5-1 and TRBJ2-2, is KAGVTQTPRYLIKTRGQQVTLSCSPISGHRSVSWYQQTPGQGLQFLFEYFSETQRNKGNFPGRFSGRQFSNSRSEMNVSTLELGDSALYLCACSFQSANTGELFFGEGSRLTVL.

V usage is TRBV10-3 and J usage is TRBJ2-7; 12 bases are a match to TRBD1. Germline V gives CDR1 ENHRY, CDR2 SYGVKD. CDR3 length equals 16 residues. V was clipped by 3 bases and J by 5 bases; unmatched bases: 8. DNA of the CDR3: TGTGCCATCAGTGACCCTATGGGACAGGGGGCTGACGAGCAGTACTTC. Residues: CAISDPMGQGADEQYF.

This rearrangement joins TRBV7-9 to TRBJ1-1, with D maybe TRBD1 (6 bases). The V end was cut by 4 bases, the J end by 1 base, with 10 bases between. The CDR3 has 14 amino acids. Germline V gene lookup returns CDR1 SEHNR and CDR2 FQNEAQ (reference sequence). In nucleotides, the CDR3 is TGTGCCAGCAGCTCCTACAGGGAGAACACTGAAGCTTTCTTT. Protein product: CASSSYRENTEAFF.

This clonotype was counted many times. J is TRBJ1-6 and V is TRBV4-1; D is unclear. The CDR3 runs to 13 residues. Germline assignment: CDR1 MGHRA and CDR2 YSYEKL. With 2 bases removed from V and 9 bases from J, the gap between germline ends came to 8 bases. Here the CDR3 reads CASSQLRSSPLHF. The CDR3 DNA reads TGCGCCAGCAGCCAACTTAGAAGTTCACCCCTCCACTTT.

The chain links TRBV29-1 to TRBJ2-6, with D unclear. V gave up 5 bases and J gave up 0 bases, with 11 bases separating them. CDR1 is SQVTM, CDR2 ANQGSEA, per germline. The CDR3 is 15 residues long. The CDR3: CSVLGSSSGANVLTF. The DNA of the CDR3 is TGCAGCGTTTTAGGTTCCAGCTCTGGGGCCAACGTCCTGACTTTC.

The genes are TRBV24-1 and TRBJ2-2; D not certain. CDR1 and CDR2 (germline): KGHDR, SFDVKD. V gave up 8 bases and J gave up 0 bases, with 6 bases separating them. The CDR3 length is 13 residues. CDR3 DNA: TGTGCCACCAAGGGATCGAACACCGGGGAGCTGTTTTTT. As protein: CATKGSNTGELFF.

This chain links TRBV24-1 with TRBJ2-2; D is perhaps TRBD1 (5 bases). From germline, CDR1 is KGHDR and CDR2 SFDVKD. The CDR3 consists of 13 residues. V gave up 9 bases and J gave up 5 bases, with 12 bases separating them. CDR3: CATLDQGTGELFF. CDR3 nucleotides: TGTGCCACCCTGGACCAGGGAACCGGGGAGCTGTTTTTT.

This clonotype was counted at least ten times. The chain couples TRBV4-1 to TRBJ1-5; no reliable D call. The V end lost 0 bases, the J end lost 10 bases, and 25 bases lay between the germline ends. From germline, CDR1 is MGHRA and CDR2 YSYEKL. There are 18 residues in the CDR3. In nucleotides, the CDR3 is TGCGCCAGCAGCCAAGACCCGGTAACGACGGACTGGGCGGTCCCCCAGCATTTT. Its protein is CASSQDPVTTDWAVPQHF.

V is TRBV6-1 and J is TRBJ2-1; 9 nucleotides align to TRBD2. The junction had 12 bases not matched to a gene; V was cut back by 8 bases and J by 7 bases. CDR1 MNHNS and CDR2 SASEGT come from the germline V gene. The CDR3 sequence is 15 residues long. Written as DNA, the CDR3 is TGTGCCAGCCGTGGGCGGGGGGGTTTTATTAATGAGCAGTTCTTC. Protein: CASRGRGGFINEQFF.

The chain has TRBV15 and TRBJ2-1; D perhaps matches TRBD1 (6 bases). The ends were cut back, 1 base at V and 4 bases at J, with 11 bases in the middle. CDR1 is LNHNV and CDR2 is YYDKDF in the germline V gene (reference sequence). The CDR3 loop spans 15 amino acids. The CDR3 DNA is TGTGCCACCAGCAGAGTCGGACAGAGTTACAATGAGCAGTTCTTC. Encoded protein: CATSRVGQSYNEQFF.